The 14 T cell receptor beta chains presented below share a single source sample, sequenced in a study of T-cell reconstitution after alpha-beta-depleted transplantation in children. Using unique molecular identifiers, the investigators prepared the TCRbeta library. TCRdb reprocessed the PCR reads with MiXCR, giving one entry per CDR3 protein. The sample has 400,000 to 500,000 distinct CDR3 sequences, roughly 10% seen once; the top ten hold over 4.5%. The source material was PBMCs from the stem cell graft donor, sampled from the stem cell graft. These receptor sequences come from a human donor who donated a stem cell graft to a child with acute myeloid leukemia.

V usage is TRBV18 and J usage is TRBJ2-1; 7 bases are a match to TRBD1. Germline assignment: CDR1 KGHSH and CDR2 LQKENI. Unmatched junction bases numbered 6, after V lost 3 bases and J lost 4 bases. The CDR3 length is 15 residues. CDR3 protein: CASSPYKQGYNEQFF. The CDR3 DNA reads TGTGCCAGCTCACCCTATAAACAGGGGTACAATGAGCAGTTCTTC.

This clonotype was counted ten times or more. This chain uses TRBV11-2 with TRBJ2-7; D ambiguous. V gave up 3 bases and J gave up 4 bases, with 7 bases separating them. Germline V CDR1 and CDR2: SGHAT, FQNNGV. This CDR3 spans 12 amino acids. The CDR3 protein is CASSFGAYEQYV. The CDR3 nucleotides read TGTGCCAGCAGCTTCGGAGCATACGAGCAGTACGTC.

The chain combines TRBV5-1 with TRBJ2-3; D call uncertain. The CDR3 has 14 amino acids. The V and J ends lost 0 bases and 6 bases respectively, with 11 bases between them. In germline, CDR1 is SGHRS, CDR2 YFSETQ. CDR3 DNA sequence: TGCGCCAGCAGCTTGGATGGGTCTTTCGATACGCAGTATTTT. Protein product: CASSLDGSFDTQYF.

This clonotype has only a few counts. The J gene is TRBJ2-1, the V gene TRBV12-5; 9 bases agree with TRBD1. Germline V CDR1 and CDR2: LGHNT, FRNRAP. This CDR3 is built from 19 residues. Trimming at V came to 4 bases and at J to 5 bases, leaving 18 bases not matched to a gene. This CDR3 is CASGWSQGATIVADNEQFF. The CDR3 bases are TGTGCTAGTGGTTGGTCACAGGGGGCTACCATAGTTGCGGACAATGAGCAGTTCTTC. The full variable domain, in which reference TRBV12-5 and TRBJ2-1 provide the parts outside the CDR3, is DARVTQTPRHKVTEMGQEVTMRCQPILGHNTVFWYRQTMMQGLELLAYFRNRAPLDDSGMPKDRFSAEMPDATLATLKIQPSEPRDSAVYFCASGWSQGATIVADNEQFFGPGTRLTVL.

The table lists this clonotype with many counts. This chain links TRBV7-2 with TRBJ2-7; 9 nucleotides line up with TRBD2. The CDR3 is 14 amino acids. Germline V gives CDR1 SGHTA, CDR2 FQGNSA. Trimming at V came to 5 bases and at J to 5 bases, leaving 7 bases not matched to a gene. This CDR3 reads CASSDIAGAHEQYF. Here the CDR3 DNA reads TGTGCCAGCAGCGACATAGCGGGAGCCCACGAGCAGTACTTC.

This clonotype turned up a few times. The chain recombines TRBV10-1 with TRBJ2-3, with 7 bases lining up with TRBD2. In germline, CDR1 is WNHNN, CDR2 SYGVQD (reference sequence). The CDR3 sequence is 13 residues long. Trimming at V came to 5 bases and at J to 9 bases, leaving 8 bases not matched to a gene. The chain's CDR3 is CASSPGTIETQYF. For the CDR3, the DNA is TGCGCCAGCAGTCCCGGGACTATAGAGACGCAGTATTTT.

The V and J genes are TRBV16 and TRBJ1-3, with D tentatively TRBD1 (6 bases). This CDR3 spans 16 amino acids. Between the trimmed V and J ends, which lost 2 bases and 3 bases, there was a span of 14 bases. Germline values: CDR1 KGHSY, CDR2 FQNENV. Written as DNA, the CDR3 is TGTGCCAGCAGCCAAGGAGGGGGAAATATTGGAAACACCATATATTTT. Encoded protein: CASSQGGGNIGNTIYF. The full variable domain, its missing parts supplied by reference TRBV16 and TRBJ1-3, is GEEVAQTPKHLVRGEGQKAKLYCAPIKGHSYVFWYQQVLKNEFKFLISFQNENVFDETGMPKERFSAKCLPNSPCSLEIQATKLEDSAVYFCASSQGGGNIGNTIYFGEGSWLTVV.

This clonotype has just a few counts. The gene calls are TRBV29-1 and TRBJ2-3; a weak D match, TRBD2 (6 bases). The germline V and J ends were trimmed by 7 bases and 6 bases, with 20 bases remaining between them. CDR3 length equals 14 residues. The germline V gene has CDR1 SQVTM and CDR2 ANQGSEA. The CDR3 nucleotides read TGCAGCGCCGGTCCCGGGGTCCGGGAGGATACGCAGTATTTT. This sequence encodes CSAGPGVREDTQYF.

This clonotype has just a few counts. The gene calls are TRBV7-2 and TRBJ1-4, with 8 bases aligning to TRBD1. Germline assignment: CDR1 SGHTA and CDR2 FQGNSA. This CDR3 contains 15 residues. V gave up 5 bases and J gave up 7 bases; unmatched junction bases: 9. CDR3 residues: CASSDTGGRVEKLFF. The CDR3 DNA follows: TGTGCCAGCAGCGATACAGGGGGTCGGGTTGAAAAACTGTTTTTT.

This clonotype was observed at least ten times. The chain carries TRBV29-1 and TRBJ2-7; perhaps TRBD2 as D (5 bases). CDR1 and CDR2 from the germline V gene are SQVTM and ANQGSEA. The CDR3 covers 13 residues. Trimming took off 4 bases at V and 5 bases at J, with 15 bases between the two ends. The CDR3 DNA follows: TGCAGCGTTGCCCGCCGGCTAGCAGACGAGCAGTACTTC. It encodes CSVARRLADEQYF.

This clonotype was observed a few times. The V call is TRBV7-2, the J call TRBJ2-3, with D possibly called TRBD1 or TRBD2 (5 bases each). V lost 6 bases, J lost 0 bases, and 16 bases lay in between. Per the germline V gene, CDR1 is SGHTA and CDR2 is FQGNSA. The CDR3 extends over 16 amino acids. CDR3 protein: CASSSGGGISTDTQYF. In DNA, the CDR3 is TGTGCCAGCAGTTCGGGTGGGGGTATTAGCACAGATACGCAGTATTTT.

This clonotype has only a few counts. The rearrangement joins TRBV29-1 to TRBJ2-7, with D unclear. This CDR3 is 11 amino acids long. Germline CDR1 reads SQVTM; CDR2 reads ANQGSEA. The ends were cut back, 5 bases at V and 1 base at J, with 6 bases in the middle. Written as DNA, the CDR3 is TGCAGCGTTCGCTTATCCTACGAGCAGTACTTC. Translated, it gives CSVRLSYEQYF.

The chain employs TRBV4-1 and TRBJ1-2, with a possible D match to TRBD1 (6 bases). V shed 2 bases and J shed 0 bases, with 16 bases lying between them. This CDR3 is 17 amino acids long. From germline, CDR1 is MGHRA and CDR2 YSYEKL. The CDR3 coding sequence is TGCGCCAGCAGCCAATCCGGACAGACGTTAGCTAACTATGGCTACACCTTC. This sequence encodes CASSQSGQTLANYGYTF.

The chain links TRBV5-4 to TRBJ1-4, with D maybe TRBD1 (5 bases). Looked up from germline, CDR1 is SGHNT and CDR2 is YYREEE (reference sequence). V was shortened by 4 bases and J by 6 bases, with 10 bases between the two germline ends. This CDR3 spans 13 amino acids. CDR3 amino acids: CASSTTEDEKLFF. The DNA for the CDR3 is TGTGCCAGCAGCACGACAGAAGATGAAAAACTGTTTTTT.